A single sample gave rise to the 5 T cell receptor beta chains below, sequenced in a study of a mutant IDH1 vaccine in newly diagnosed glioma. Profiling relied on immunoSEQ multiplex PCR, and the TCRdb table lists in-frame clones only, not all of them. The table lists 60,000 to 65,000 clones, around 84% of them singletons. Described time point: week 35, safety follow-up. Vaccination used 300 ug of mutant IDH1 20-mer peptide per dose, with topical imiquimod. No antigen is known for these receptors. Sequenced here: PBMCs, sampled from a glioma patient whose treatment included an IDH1 peptide vaccine. These receptor sequences come from a man aged 30 to 39 with glioma.

V and J are TRBV5-1 and TRBJ2-2, with 8 bases matching TRBD1. After removal of 4 bases from V and 1 base from J, the junction contained 3 bases not matched to a gene. The CDR3 runs 15 residues. Germline values: CDR1 SGHRS, CDR2 YFSETQ. The DNA of the CDR3 is TGCGCCAGCAGCACAGGGACAGGGAACACCGGGGAGCTGTTTTTT. This codes for CASSTGTGNTGELFF.

This clone was seen more than once but under ten times. V gene TRBV7-2 combines with J gene TRBJ1-1; D uncertain. V was clipped by 3 bases and J by 1 base, with 15 bases between them. This CDR3 contains 16 residues. CDR1 is SGHTA and CDR2 is FQGNSA in the germline V gene. The DNA of the CDR3 is TGTGCCAGCAGCTTTCATCGGGATCGAGCGAACACTGAAGCTTTCTTT. It translates to CASSFHRDRANTEAFF.

The chain is built from TRBV11-2 and TRBJ1-1, with TRBD1 matching over 9 bases. Germline CDR1 and CDR2: SGHAT and FQNNGV. J gave up 0 bases and V 5 bases, and 1 base lay outside the gene matches. CDR3 length equals 14 residues. The DNA for the CDR3 is TGTGCCAGCAGCAGGGACAGGGTGAACACTGAAGCTTTCTTT. Encoded protein: CASSRDRVNTEAFF.

This clone was recorded once. V and J are TRBV28 and TRBJ2-7; possibly TRBD2 for D (6 bases). V was pared by 3 bases and J by 1 base, with 10 bases between. CDR3 length: 14 residues. Germline values: CDR1 MDHEN, CDR2 SYDVKM. CDR3 sequence (DNA): TGTGCCAGCAGTTTTATGGGGGGTTCCTACGAGCAGTACTTC. This translates into CASSFMGGSYEQYF.

The chain combines TRBV6-5 with TRBJ2-7; D is perhaps TRBD2 (6 bases). V lost 2 bases, J lost 6 bases, and 8 bases lay in between. The V gene's germline CDR1 is MNHEY and CDR2 SVGAGI. The CDR3 has 12 residues. The CDR3 DNA sequence: TGTGCCAGCAGTTACGCGGGGATCGAGCAGTACTTC. It yields the protein CASSYAGIEQYF.